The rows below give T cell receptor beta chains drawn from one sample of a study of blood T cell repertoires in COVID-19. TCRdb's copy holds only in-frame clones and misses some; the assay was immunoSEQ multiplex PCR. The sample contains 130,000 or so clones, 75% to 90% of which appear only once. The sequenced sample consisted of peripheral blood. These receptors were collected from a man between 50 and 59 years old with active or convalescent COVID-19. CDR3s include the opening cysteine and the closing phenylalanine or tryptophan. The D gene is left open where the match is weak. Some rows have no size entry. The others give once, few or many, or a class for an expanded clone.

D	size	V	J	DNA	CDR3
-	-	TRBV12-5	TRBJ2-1	TGTGCTAGTGGAACCCAGGTTTTGGGTGAGCAGTTCTTC	CASGTQVLGEQFF
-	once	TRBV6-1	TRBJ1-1	TGTGCCAGCAGTGAACACGTCAGGATGAACACTGAAGCTTTCTTT	CASSEHVRMNTEAFF
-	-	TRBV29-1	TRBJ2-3	TGCAGCGGAGGGGGACGCACAGATACGCAGTATTTT	CSGGGRTDTQYF
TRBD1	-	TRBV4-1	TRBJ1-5	TGCGCCAGCAGCCAAGATGATGGCAGGGGGGTAAGCAATCAGCCCCAGCATTTT	CASSQDDGRGVSNQPQHF
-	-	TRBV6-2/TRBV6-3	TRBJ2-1	TGTGCCAGCAGTCCATCTACTAGCTTATCTAACAATGAGCAGTTCTTC	CASSPSTSLSNNEQFF
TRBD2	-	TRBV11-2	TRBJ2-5	TGTGCCAGCAGCTTAGATCGGCTAGCGGGGGGGCAGCCACGGACCCAGTACTTC	CASSLDRLAGGQPRTQYF
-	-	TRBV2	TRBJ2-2	TGTGCCAGCACCCCGTGGGGCCGCGACACCGGGGAGCTGTTTTTT	CASTPWGRDTGELFF
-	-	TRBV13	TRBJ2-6	TGTGCCAGCAGCTTAGAGGTTGGAGGCTCTGGGGCCAACGTCCTGACTTTC	CASSLEVGGSGANVLTF
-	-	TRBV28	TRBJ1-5	TGTGCCAGCAGCTCAGGGCTGCGGCAGCCCCAGCATTTT	CASSSGLRQPQHF
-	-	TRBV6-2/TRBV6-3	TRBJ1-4	TGTGCCAGCAGTGACAGGAGACGGCAGGACAATGAAAAACTGTTTTTT	CASSDRRRQDNEKLFF
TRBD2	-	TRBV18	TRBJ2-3	TGTGCCAGCTCACCAGTGAGTCTAGCGGGATACACAGATACGCAGTATTTT	CASSPVSLAGYTDTQYF